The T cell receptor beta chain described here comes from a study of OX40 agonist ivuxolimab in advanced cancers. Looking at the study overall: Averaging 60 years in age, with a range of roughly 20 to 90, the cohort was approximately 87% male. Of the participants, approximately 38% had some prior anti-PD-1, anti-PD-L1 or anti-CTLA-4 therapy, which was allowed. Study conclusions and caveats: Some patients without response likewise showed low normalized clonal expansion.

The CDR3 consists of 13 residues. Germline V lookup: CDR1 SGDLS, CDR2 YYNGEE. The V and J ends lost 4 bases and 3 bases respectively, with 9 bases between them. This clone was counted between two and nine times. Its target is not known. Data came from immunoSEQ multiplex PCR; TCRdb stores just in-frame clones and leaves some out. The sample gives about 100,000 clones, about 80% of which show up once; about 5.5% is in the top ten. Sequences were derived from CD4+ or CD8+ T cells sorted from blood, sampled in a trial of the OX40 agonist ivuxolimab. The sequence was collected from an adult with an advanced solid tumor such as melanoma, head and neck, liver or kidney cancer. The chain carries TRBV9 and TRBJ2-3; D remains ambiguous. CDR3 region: CASSPQPTDTQYF. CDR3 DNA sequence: TGTGCCAGCAGCCCCCAGCCTACAGATACGCAGTATTTT. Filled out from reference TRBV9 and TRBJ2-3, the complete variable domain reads DSGVTQTPKHLITATGQRVTLRCSPRSGDLSVYWYQQSLDQGLQFLIQYYNGEERAKGNILERFSAQQFPDLHSELNLSSLELGDSALYFCASSPQPTDTQYFGPGTRLTVL.